This T cell receptor (beta chain) was recorded in a study of CD8+ T cells in alopecia areata. Remarks on this clone: Its antigen is not identified.

Following extraction, RNA underwent reverse transcription to cDNA, which served as the sequencing template. Clones were sequenced by immunoSEQ multiplex PCR, and TCRdb holds only the in-frame ones, with some missing. The top ten hold roughly 15% of the sample, which has 150,000 to 200,000 clones, just under 60% seen once. Germline-derived CDR1 and CDR2 are MGHDK and SYGVNS. The CDR3 length is 14 residues. Deletions cut 3 bases from V and 7 bases from J, with 15 bases between. Whole-study results and caveats: An increase in clonality over normal scalp was evident in lesional scalp, especially alopecia totalis/universalis.

This chain links TRBV25-1 with TRBJ1-2; D call uncertain. The source material was CD4+ T cells sorted from blood, sampled at week 0. The clonotype originates from a human donor with alopecia areata. This chain's CDR3 is CASSDHGVLRGYTF. In nucleotides, the CDR3 is TGTGCCAGCAGTGATCACGGGGTACTACGTGGCTACACCTTC.